This paragraph covers one T cell receptor beta chain sequence. Its antigen is not identified. The second PCR ran roughly 6 to 11 cycles with a sample-barcoded 5' primer and J-beta primers. TCRdb re-called the 5' RACE reads with MiXCR, one entry per CDR3 protein. The repertoire holds about 1,500,000 distinct CDR3 sequences, with roughly 28% as singletons. The data originate from a study of blood T cells in healthy people across ages. Study-wide results and caveats: TCR beta diversity was tightly associated with the proportion of naive T cells.

Peripheral blood, 9.5 to 10 milliliters per donor, was collected. Each sample provided at least 6 micrograms of extracted total RNA. Germline CDR1 is SGHRS and CDR2 is YFSETQ. This CDR3 contains 12 residues. V was shortened by 4 bases and J by 8 bases, with 12 bases between the two germline ends. V is TRBV5-1 and J is TRBJ1-2; D is uncertain. This sequence was found in a woman in her 30s in good health. The sequenced material came from blood. The CDR3 DNA is TGCGCCAGCAGCGGAAATCGGCCGGGCTACACCTTC. Translation gives CASSGNRPGYTF.